This T cell receptor beta chain was recovered during a study of blood T cells in healthy people across ages. Notes on the study in general: TCR beta diversity, measured per million T cells, fell in a roughly linear way with age.

This clonotype was recorded many times. Its antigen is undetermined. With a J-beta primer mix and a sample-barcoded 5' primer, a second PCR ran about 7 to 12 cycles. One entry per CDR3 protein results from TCRdb running MiXCR on the 5' RACE reads. The table has hundreds of thousands of distinct CDR3 sequences, about a third seen once. V lost 2 bases and J 3 bases, leaving 11 bases between the germline ends. This CDR3 region has 14 residues. Germline CDR1 reads DFQATT; CDR2 reads SNEGSKA (reference sequence). The draw of peripheral blood yielded around 10 milliliters from each donor. This chain connects TRBV20-1 to TRBJ2-4, with a possible D match to TRBD2 (6 bases). The TCR was taken from an elderly woman in good health. Specimen: blood. The CDR3 sequence: CSARRRGGKNIQYF. CDR3 bases: TGCAGTGCTAGACGTCGGGGAGGCAAAAACATTCAGTACTTC.